This T cell receptor beta chain comes out of a study of CD8 T cells in Susac syndrome. Random hexamers were used to reverse transcribe an amount of roughly 0.5 to 1 ug RNA. Amplification of the TCR beta CDR3 was carried out by immunoSEQ multiplex PCR, which spanned a total of 54 Vbeta and 13 Jbeta segments. A single record per CDR3 protein comes from TCRdb applying MiXCR to the immunoSEQ multiplex PCR reads. Of some 180,000 distinct CDR3 sequences in the sample, around 93% were seen once. Germline V gene sequence: CDR1 SQVTM, CDR2 ANQGSEA. Trimming took 4 bases from V and 2 from J, leaving 11 bases between them. The CDR3 covers 13 residues. The study, taken as a whole, reports: As the study acknowledged, the number of individuals who were part of its TCR sequencing and HLA analysis was relatively small.

Notes on this clonotype: The antigen is undetermined.

TEMRA cells were FACS-enriched, while CD8+ and CD4+ T cells were negatively isolated. The rearrangement links TRBV29-1 to TRBJ1-1, with TRBD1 as a possible D gene (6 bases). The receptor was isolated from a human donor in good health. Sequencing was performed on CD4+ T cells from PBMCs. The CDR3 loop reads CSVGGRGNTEAFF. CDR3 nucleotide sequence: TGCAGCGTTGGCGGCAGGGGTAACACTGAAGCTTTCTTT.